These 15 T cell receptor beta chains originate from one sample sequenced in a study of T cell clones after liver transplantation. Some clones are missing from TCRdb's copy, which holds only in-frame ones; the method was immunoSEQ multiplex PCR. Of tens of thousands of clones listed, around four fifths are singletons. The specimen was CD4+ T cells from blood, collected at the 22-month timepoint. The receptors stem from a human patient who received a liver transplant. Part of the T cell pool may stem from the graft donor.

Only a few counts were recorded for this clone. This rearrangement joins TRBV4-2 to TRBJ1-2, with unresolved D. V dropped 5 bases and J dropped 4 bases, with 14 bases sitting between them. Germline V CDR1 and CDR2: LGHNA, YNFKEQ. This CDR3 is 14 amino acids long. CDR3 nucleotides: TGTGCCAGCAGCGAAGGTCGGGTACCCTATGGCTACACCTTC. Translated: CASSEGRVPYGYTF.

This clone was seen once. This chain joins TRBV7-2 and TRBJ2-1, with TRBD2 identical over 10 bases. CDR1 SGHTA and CDR2 FQGNSA come from the germline V gene. Unmatched junction bases numbered 12, after V lost 4 bases and J lost 6 bases. The CDR3 extends over 17 amino acids. CDR3: CASSWRLPSGRTNEQFF. The CDR3 DNA sequence: TGTGCCAGCAGCTGGCGCCTCCCTAGCGGGAGAACCAATGAGCAGTTCTTC.

V and J are TRBV18 and TRBJ1-6; 7 nucleotides match TRBD1. CDR1 and CDR2 (germline): KGHSH, LQKENI. This CDR3 is built from 15 residues. Unmatched junction bases numbered 5, after V lost 3 bases and J lost 6 bases. The CDR3 region is CASSPGQDSNSPLHF. Written as DNA, the CDR3 is TGTGCCAGCTCACCCGGACAGGACAGTAATTCACCCCTCCACTTT.

J is TRBJ1-1 and V is TRBV6-6; D gene unclear. CDR3 length equals 13 residues. Germline V gene sequence: CDR1 MNHNY, CDR2 SVGAGI (reference sequence). Trimming took 0 bases from V and 4 from J, leaving 6 bases between them. The CDR3 DNA reads TGTGCCAGCAGTTACTCCGTTGGCACTGAAGCTTTCTTT. Translated: CASSYSVGTEAFF.

The V gene is TRBV5-6, the J gene TRBJ1-1, with unresolved D. From germline, CDR1 is SGHDT and CDR2 YYEEEE. The V end was cut by 3 bases, the J end by 8 bases, with 11 bases between. The CDR3 has 12 residues. CDR3 in amino acids: CASSSTLEEAFF. The CDR3 region has the DNA TGTGCCAGCAGCTCGACACTAGAAGAAGCTTTCTTT.

J is TRBJ2-7 and V is TRBV27, with D unresolved. Per germline, CDR1 MNHEY and CDR2 SMNVEV (reference sequence). The V gene lost 2 bases and the J gene lost 4 bases, with 9 bases spanning the gap. The CDR3 sequence is 13 residues long. The CDR3 region is CASSLKLEYEQYF. CDR3 DNA sequence: TGTGCCAGCAGTTTAAAACTCGAGTACGAGCAGTACTTC.

V gene TRBV4-1 combines with J gene TRBJ2-1, with 9 bases lining up with TRBD1. The CDR3 extends over 16 amino acids. The germline gives CDR1 MGHRA, CDR2 YSYEKL. V shed 1 base, J shed 4 bases, and the junction held 5 bases outside the gene matches. CDR3 sequence reads: CASSQGSGQGYNEQFF. The CDR3 nucleotides are TGCGCCAGCAGCCAAGGATCAGGACAGGGGTACAATGAGCAGTTCTTC.

CDR3 DNA: TGCGCCAGCAGCTGGGGCCGGGGGGGAGTGGGTACGCAGTATTTT. This encodes CASSWGRGGVGTQYF. The V gene is TRBV5-1, the J gene TRBJ2-3, with 8 bases lining up with TRBD2. Looked up from germline, CDR1 is SGHRS and CDR2 is YFSETQ. The CDR3 has 15 amino acids. With 3 bases clipped from V and 8 bases from J, the junction kept 11 bases outside the gene matches.

The chain has TRBV4-3 and TRBJ2-1; weak D call: TRBD2 (6 bases). The germline V and J ends were trimmed by 4 bases and 3 bases, with 10 bases remaining between them. Germline lookup yields CDR1 LGHNA and CDR2 YSLEER. This CDR3 is 14 amino acids long. The CDR3 is CASSLPGLYNEQFF. The CDR3 nucleotides are TGCGCCAGCAGCCTTCCGGGACTCTACAATGAGCAGTTCTTC.

The chain recombines TRBV15 with TRBJ2-3; maybe TRBD2 (6 bases). Germline lookup yields CDR1 LNHNV and CDR2 YYDKDF (reference sequence). Trimming cost V 4 bases and J 4 bases, with 18 bases left between them. This CDR3 has 16 amino acids. This CDR3 is CATSNRGAGLSDTQYF. In nucleotides, the CDR3 is TGTGCCACCAGCAACCGGGGAGCGGGTCTGTCAGATACGCAGTATTTT.

The chain employs TRBV5-6 and TRBJ1-2; TRBD1 matches at 7 bases. Looked up from germline, CDR1 is SGHDT and CDR2 is YYEEEE. This CDR3 contains 14 residues. The V gene end was trimmed by 4 bases and the J gene end by 6 bases; junction bases not matched to a gene: 9. The CDR3 bases are TGTGCCAGCAGCCTTGACAGGGCGGTACATGGCTACACCTTC. It yields the protein CASSLDRAVHGYTF.

The V gene is TRBV14, the J gene TRBJ1-3; 7 bases fit TRBD1. This CDR3 has 16 amino acids. Germline V gene sequence: CDR1 SGHDN, CDR2 FVKESK. J gave up 5 bases and V 1 base, and 8 bases lay outside the gene matches. This chain's CDR3 is CASSQARGSSRNTIYF. In nucleotides, the CDR3 is TGTGCCAGCAGCCAAGCCAGGGGGAGTTCGCGAAACACCATATATTTT. The full variable domain, with the rest looked up from reference TRBV14 and TRBJ1-3, is EAGVTQFPSHSVIEKGQTVTLRCDPISGHDNLYWYRRVMGKEIKFLLHFVKESKQDESGMPNNRFLAERTGGTYSTLKVQPAELEDSGVYFCASSQARGSSRNTIYFGEGSWLTVV.

The CDR3 DNA sequence: TGTGCCTGGAGTGTTCAGGGGAACACTGAAGCTTTCTTT. Amino acid sequence: CAWSVQGNTEAFF. The J gene is TRBJ1-1, the V gene TRBV30, with D maybe TRBD1 (5 bases). The CDR3 is 13 amino acids. CDR1 is GTSNPN, CDR2 SVGIG, per germline (reference sequence). V was pared by 0 bases and J by 1 base, with 6 bases between.

The chain has TRBV5-1 and TRBJ1-3, with no clear D. The CDR3 covers 15 residues. With 0 bases removed from V and 0 bases from J, the gap between germline ends came to 7 bases. Per the germline V gene, CDR1 is SGHRS and CDR2 is YFSETQ. CDR3: CASSLDRFSGNTIYF. The CDR3 DNA is TGCGCCAGCAGCTTGGACAGATTCTCTGGAAACACCATATATTTT.

The V gene is TRBV14, the J gene TRBJ2-7, with D perhaps being TRBD1 or TRBD2 (6 bases each). Deletions cut 4 bases from V and 0 bases from J, with 13 bases between. This CDR3 region has 15 residues. Germline V gene lookup returns CDR1 SGHDN and CDR2 FVKESK. The CDR3 coding sequence is TGTGCCAGCAGCCTCCCCGGGGGCAACTCCTACGAGCAGTACTTC. Its translation is CASSLPGGNSYEQYF.